This T cell receptor beta chain was found in a study of vaccination and CD4 T cells after COVID-19. About the study: The study sampled a few convalescent patients at day 14 and again at days 161 to 241 post-vaccination. Study outcomes and limitations: Median numbers of SARS-CoV-2-reactive clonotypes increased from about 20 to 38 (not a significant change).

CDR1 and CDR2 (germline): LNHDA, SQIVND (reference sequence). This CDR3 is built from 15 residues. Unmatched junction bases numbered 17, after V lost 7 bases and J lost 12 bases. The Oncomine TCR Beta short-read assay was what sequenced the DNA obtained from cultured CD4+ T cells. TCRdb fed the PCR reads into MiXCR, producing one record per CDR3 protein. The table lists about 22,000 distinct CDR3 sequences, 32% of them singletons. On this clonotype itself: Its antigen is as yet unknown.

Time point given: late sampling 161 to 241 days after vaccination in three convalescent patients. The treatment here: approximately nine-day PBMC culture with coronavirus spike peptide pools or control peptides (ViraFEST assay). The chain recombines TRBV19 with TRBJ2-1; the match to TRBD2 covers 8 bases. The clonotype comes from a human donor who had recovered from COVID-19. Sequenced here: CD4+ T cells from blood, cultured in vitro, sampled about 7 months after SARS-CoV-2 vaccination. CDR3 DNA sequence: TGTGCCAGTACCCCCGTCTGGACTGACGGGGGGGGGCAGTTCTTC. Amino acid sequence: CASTPVWTDGGGQFF.